A single sample gave rise to the 27 T cell receptor beta chains below, sequenced in a study of blood T cell repertoires in COVID-19. Clones were read by immunoSEQ multiplex PCR, and TCRdb kept only the in-frame ones, dropping some. Of over 75,000 clones listed, roughly 79% are singletons. The sequenced sample consisted of peripheral blood. These receptors originate from a man between 65 and 85 years old with acute or convalescent COVID-19.

The chain combines TRBV27 with TRBJ1-2, with a possible D match to TRBD1 (5 bases). Germline CDR1 MNHEY, CDR2 SMNVEV (reference sequence). V shed 2 bases and J shed 2 bases, with 6 bases lying between them. This CDR3 contains 13 residues. The CDR3 loop reads CASSLRGNYGYTF. CDR3 coding DNA: TGTGCCAGCAGTTTAAGGGGAAACTATGGCTACACCTTC.

This chain joins TRBV3-1 (or the pseudogene TRBV3-2) and TRBJ1-1; tentative D call: TRBD1 (6 bases). V lost 1 base and J lost 4, with 13 bases in between. This CDR3 is built from 15 residues. Per the germline V gene, CDR1 is LGHDT and CDR2 is YNNKEL (reference sequence). DNA for the CDR3: TGTGCCAGCAGCCAAGGTTGGGCAGGGGTCACTGAAGCTTTCTTT. Translation gives CASSQGWAGVTEAFF.

The chain uses TRBV9 and TRBJ2-6, with TRBD1 as a possible D gene (5 bases). The CDR3 runs to 16 residues. CDR1 and CDR2 from the germline V gene are SGDLS and YYNGEE. Trimming removed 0 bases at V and 4 bases at J, with 11 bases between. The CDR3 is CASSVGQGSGANVLTF. The CDR3 nucleotides are TGTGCCAGCAGCGTAGGGCAGGGTTCAGGGGCCAACGTCCTGACTTTC.

This clone appeared a single time. The V call is TRBV5-1, the J call TRBJ2-5; 8 bases are shared with TRBD1. The CDR3 extends over 15 amino acids. The V and J ends lost 4 bases and 5 bases, in that order; junction bases with no gene match: 10. The germline V gene has CDR1 SGHRS and CDR2 YFSETQ. This CDR3 reads CASSTSGTGGETQYF. The CDR3 nucleotides are TGCGCCAGCAGCACTTCCGGGACAGGTGGGGAGACCCAGTACTTC.

The gene calls are TRBV30 and TRBJ1-2; D ambiguous. This CDR3 has 12 residues. Trimming stripped 2 bases from V and 8 bases from J, with 12 bases between. CDR1 and CDR2 from the germline V gene are GTSNPN and SVGIG (reference sequence). The CDR3: CAWSPRGSGYTF. The CDR3 DNA follows: TGTGCCTGGAGTCCCCGAGGGAGCGGCTACACCTTC.

The CDR3 region is CASSLGQGDNQPQHF. CDR3 nucleotide sequence: TGTGCCAGCAGCTTAGGCCAGGGGGACAATCAGCCCCAGCATTTT. The chain recombines TRBV7-8 with TRBJ1-5; 7 bases are shared with TRBD1. The length of the CDR3 is 15 residues. Losses at the gene ends were 1 base for V and 3 bases for J; bases not matched to a gene: 3. Germline V gene data show CDR1 as SGHVS and CDR2 as FQNEAQ.

This clone has more than one count but fewer than ten. The chain links TRBV4-2 to TRBJ2-7; 13 bases line up with TRBD2. This CDR3 contains 18 residues. J lost 0 bases, V lost 5 bases, and 10 bases had no gene match. The germline gives CDR1 LGHNA, CDR2 YNFKEQ. For the CDR3, the DNA is TGTGCCAGCAGCATGGGACTAGCGGGAACTTTTAGCTCCTACGAGCAGTACTTC. Encoded protein: CASSMGLAGTFSSYEQYF.

This chain connects TRBV10-3 to TRBJ2-7, with 12 bases identical to TRBD1. Germline CDR1 ENHRY, CDR2 SYGVKD. The CDR3 covers 14 residues. The V segment lost 4 bases and the J segment 6 bases; nucleotides outside the gene matches: 4. CDR3 residues: CAISGGQGAGEQYF. The CDR3 DNA follows: TGTGCCATCAGTGGGGGACAGGGGGCTGGCGAGCAGTACTTC.

The J gene is TRBJ2-1, the V gene TRBV7-9; 13 bases are shared with TRBD2. V shed 4 bases, J shed 6 bases, and the junction held 3 bases outside the gene matches. This CDR3 contains 15 residues. Germline V gene data show CDR1 as SEHNR and CDR2 as FQNEAQ (reference sequence). The CDR3 coding sequence is TGTGCCAGCAGCTCGCGACTAGCGGGAGGCAATGAGCAGTTCTTC. It codes for CASSSRLAGGNEQFF.

This chain joins TRBV7-3 and TRBJ2-7, with D possibly being TRBD1 (6 bases). Germline V gene sequence: CDR1 SGHTA, CDR2 FQGTGA. Trimming stripped 3 bases from V and 7 bases from J, with 16 bases between. The CDR3 consists of 14 residues. CDR3 in amino acids: CASSLFGQLEEQYF. The CDR3 DNA is TGTGCCAGCAGCTTGTTCGGACAGCTTGAAGAGCAGTACTTC.

This chain uses TRBV18 with TRBJ1-2; D is ambiguous. Germline CDR1 reads KGHSH; CDR2 reads LQKENI. The V end lost 4 bases, the J end lost 3 bases, and 15 bases lay between the germline ends. CDR3 length equals 15 residues. CDR3 DNA: TGTGCCAGCTCACTATACGGAGCCAGTGACTATGGCTACACCTTC. Residues: CASSLYGASDYGYTF.

DNA for the CDR3: TGTGCCAGCAGCCCGCGGCGCAATCAGCCCCAGCATTTT. It translates to CASSPRRNQPQHF. The rearrangement joins TRBV7-2 to TRBJ1-5; D gene unclear. This CDR3 has 13 amino acids. V was shortened by 5 bases and J by 2 bases, with 7 bases between the two germline ends. Germline-derived CDR1 and CDR2 are SGHTA and FQGNSA.

The CDR3 region has the DNA TGTGCCAGCAGTTTTCGACTAGCGGGAGGAAAATACAATGAGCAGTTCTTC. Translation: CASSFRLAGGKYNEQFF. The rearrangement uses TRBV7-6 and TRBJ2-1; 13 bases map to TRBD2. The CDR3 sequence is 17 residues long. Germline V gives CDR1 SGHVS, CDR2 FNYEAQ. With 6 bases clipped from V and 4 bases from J, the junction kept 9 bases outside the gene matches.

The genes are TRBV19 and TRBJ1-3, with TRBD1 matching 8 bases. V lost 7 bases and J lost 0; bases outside the gene matches: 11. This CDR3 spans 17 amino acids. Germline lookup yields CDR1 LNHDA and CDR2 SQIVND (reference sequence). CDR3 sequence reads: CASTRNGQGLSGNTIYF. DNA of the CDR3: TGTGCCAGTACCCGAAACGGACAGGGCCTCTCTGGAAACACCATATATTTT.

This clone has more than one count but fewer than ten. The rearrangement uses TRBV7-2 and TRBJ1-4, with 8 bases that match TRBD1. The CDR3 runs 16 residues. Germline lookup yields CDR1 SGHTA and CDR2 FQGNSA. The trim removed 1 base at V and 10 bases at J, leaving 11 bases unmatched. The chain's CDR3 is CASSLGGSGQGIKLFF. CDR3 nucleotides: TGTGCCAGCAGCTTAGGGGGTTCAGGACAGGGTATAAAACTGTTTTTT.

This chain links TRBV19 with TRBJ2-3; possible D gene TRBD2, 5 bases. Trimming pared 4 bases from V and 2 bases from J, leaving 22 bases between. The V gene's germline CDR1 is LNHDA and CDR2 SQIVND (reference sequence). The CDR3 covers 18 residues. DNA of the CDR3: TGTGCCAGTAGTAAAGGACTCGGTGCTAGCCGGAACACAGATACGCAGTATTTT. Residues: CASSKGLGASRNTDTQYF.

The chain recombines TRBV7-8 with TRBJ2-7; 10 bases line up with TRBD1. The CDR3 contains 14 residues. The germline V gene encodes CDR1 SGHVS and CDR2 FQNEAQ. Trimming took 4 bases from V and 6 from J; bases not matched to a gene: 6. CDR3 DNA: TGTGCCAGCAGCTCTAGGACAGGGGGGCTCGAGCAGTACTTC. It yields the protein CASSSRTGGLEQYF.

This chain links TRBV6-5 with TRBJ1-3, with D unresolved. CDR1 is MNHEY, CDR2 SVGAGI, per germline. The V gene lost 2 bases and the J gene lost 4 bases, with 12 bases spanning the gap. This CDR3 comprises 15 residues. DNA of the CDR3: TGTGCCAGCAGTTACGGAGGAGGGATGGGAAACACCATATATTTT. Translating gives CASSYGGGMGNTIYF.

The chain employs TRBV2 and TRBJ2-1; maybe TRBD2 (5 bases). Trimming removed 8 bases from V and 6 bases from J, with 20 bases in between. The CDR3 spans 15 residues. CDR1 SNHLY and CDR2 FYNNEI come from the germline V gene. The CDR3 DNA follows: TGTGCCAGCCAAGGCGGCCAGCGGAGCAGCAATGAGCAGTTCTTC. This encodes CASQGGQRSSNEQFF.

This clone has more than one count but fewer than ten. J is TRBJ1-2 and V is TRBV2; 11 bases fit TRBD1. This CDR3 has 14 amino acids. Germline assignment: CDR1 SNHLY and CDR2 FYNNEI. With 7 bases clipped from V and 5 bases from J, the junction kept 6 bases outside the gene matches. This chain's CDR3 is CASKRDRGRYGYTF. The CDR3 nucleotides are TGTGCCAGCAAAAGGGACAGGGGGAGGTATGGCTACACCTTC.

This clone was seen only a few times. The chain carries TRBV5-1 and TRBJ2-1, with TRBD2 matching 10 bases. Germline V lookup: CDR1 SGHRS, CDR2 YFSETQ. J gave up 10 bases and V 4 bases, and 11 bases lay outside the gene matches. The CDR3 sequence is 15 residues long. The CDR3 is CASSVNRLAGEEQFF. CDR3 DNA sequence: TGCGCCAGCAGCGTCAACCGGCTAGCGGGAGAAGAGCAGTTCTTC.

The CDR3 nucleotides read TGCAGCGTTGAAATGGTAGCGGGATTAGCAGGAGAGACCCAGTACTTC. This codes for CSVEMVAGLAGETQYF. The rearrangement joins TRBV29-1 to TRBJ2-5; TRBD2 aligns across 8 bases. The CDR3 has 16 residues. Germline lookup yields CDR1 SQVTM and CDR2 ANQGSEA. V lost 2 bases, J lost 4 bases, and 12 bases stayed unmatched.

This clone was seen more than once but under ten times. The V and J genes are TRBV2 and TRBJ1-1; possibly TRBD1 for D (6 bases). Germline V lookup: CDR1 SNHLY, CDR2 FYNNEI. Trimming took 8 bases from V and 3 from J, leaving 13 bases between them. This CDR3 contains 13 residues. CDR3 bases: TGTGCCAGCCATTTGGGGGCGTACACTGAAGCTTTCTTT. Its protein product is CASHLGAYTEAFF.

This clone has more than one count but fewer than ten. The V call is TRBV7-2, the J call TRBJ1-1; D is ambiguous. Germline V gene sequence: CDR1 SGHTA, CDR2 FQGNSA. The CDR3 runs 14 residues. The V gene lost 3 bases and the J gene lost 3 bases, with 11 bases spanning the gap. DNA of the CDR3: TGTGCCAGCAGCTTCAGTTTCTTCTACACTGAAGCTTTCTTT. The encoded protein is CASSFSFFYTEAFF.

This chain uses TRBV21-1 with TRBJ2-7; TRBD2, the table's D call, lacks a check against the DNA. TRBV21-1 counts as a pseudogene. CDR3 length equals 15 residues. CDR3 sequence: CASSKARAGPLEQYF. The CDR3 nucleotides read TGTGCCAGCAGCAAAGCGCGAGCGGGCCCCCTCGAGCAGTACTTC.

This clone was seen more than once but under ten times. V gene TRBV6-2 or TRBV6-3 combines with J gene TRBJ1-1; weak D call: TRBD1 (6 bases). CDR3 length equals 15 residues. Germline-derived CDR1 and CDR2 are MNHEY and SVGEGT. Trimming removed 4 bases from V and 3 bases from J, with 15 bases in between. DNA of the CDR3: TGTGCCAGCAGTTTAGGTTCAGGGGCGGACACTGAAGCTTTCTTT. Residues: CASSLGSGADTEAFF.

The chain recombines TRBV6-5 with TRBJ2-2; D perhaps matches TRBD1 (6 bases). This CDR3 is 16 amino acids long. Germline lookup yields CDR1 MNHEY and CDR2 SVGAGI. V lost 0 bases to trimming and J lost 7 bases, with 15 bases between them. The CDR3 region has the DNA TGTGCCAGCAGTTACTCCGCAGGGGTCAGGCGCGGGGAGCTGTTTTTT. This translates into CASSYSAGVRRGELFF.